The subject of this entry is one TCR beta chain. Its antigen is unknown. These data come from a study of cytomegalovirus exposure and HLA in healthy donors. Study-level findings and limits: Donors were assumed by presence/absence analyses to have roughly uniform sequencing depth. Later analysis identified about 18,000 TCR beta sequences associated with HLA alleles, using a false discovery rate threshold of 0.05.

The PCR contained 60 Vbeta and 13 Jbeta primers. Using immunoSEQ multiplex PCR, the repertoire was profiled, and TCRdb retains in-frame clones only, with some absent. This repertoire includes about 51,000 clones. Material: PBMCs. The receptor was isolated from a man aged 40-49 years in good health and CMV-seropositive.

The CDR3 nucleotides read TGTGCCAGCAGTCCTTCACAGGGGGCGCCGGAAAAACTGTTTTTT. Residues: CASSPSQGAPEKLFF. The chain has TRBV6-5 and TRBJ1-4; 9 bases are shared with TRBD1. V gave up 5 bases and J gave up 8 bases; unmatched junction bases: 9. This CDR3 is 15 amino acids long. In germline, CDR1 is MNHEY, CDR2 SVGAGI.